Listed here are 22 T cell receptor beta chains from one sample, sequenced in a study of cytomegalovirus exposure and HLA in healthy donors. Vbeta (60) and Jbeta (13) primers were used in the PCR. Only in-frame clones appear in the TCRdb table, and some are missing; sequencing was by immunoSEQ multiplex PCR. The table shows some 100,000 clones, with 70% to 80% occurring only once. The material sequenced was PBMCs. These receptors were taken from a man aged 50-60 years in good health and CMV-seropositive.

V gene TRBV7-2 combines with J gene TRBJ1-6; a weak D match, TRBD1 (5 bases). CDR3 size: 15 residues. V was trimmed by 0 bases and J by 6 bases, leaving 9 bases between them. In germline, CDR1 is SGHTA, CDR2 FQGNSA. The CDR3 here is CASSLARGVNSPLHF. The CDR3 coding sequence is TGTGCCAGCAGCTTAGCGCGGGGGGTTAATTCACCCCTCCACTTT.

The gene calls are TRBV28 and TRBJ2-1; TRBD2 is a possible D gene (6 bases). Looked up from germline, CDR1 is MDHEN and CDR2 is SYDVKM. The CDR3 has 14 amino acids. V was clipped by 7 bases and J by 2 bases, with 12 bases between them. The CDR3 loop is CASMSSGAYNEQFF. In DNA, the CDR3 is TGTGCCAGCATGAGTAGCGGAGCCTACAATGAGCAGTTCTTC. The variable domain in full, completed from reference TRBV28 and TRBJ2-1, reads DVKVTQSSRYLVKRTGEKVFLECVQDMDHENMFWYRQDPGLGLRLIYFSYDVKMKEKGDIPEGYSVSREKKERFSLILESASTNQTSMYLCASMSSGAYNEQFFGPGTRLTVL.

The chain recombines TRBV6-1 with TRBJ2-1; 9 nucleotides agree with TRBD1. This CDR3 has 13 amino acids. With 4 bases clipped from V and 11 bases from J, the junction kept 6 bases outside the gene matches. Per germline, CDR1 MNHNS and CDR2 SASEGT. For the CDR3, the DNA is TGTGCCAGCAGTGCCTCGGGACAGGGTCAGCAGTTCTTC. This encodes CASSASGQGQQFF.

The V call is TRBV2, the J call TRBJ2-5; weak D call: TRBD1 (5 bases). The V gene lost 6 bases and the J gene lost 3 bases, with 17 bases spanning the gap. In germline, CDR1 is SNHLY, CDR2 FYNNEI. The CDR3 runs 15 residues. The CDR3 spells CASRVNSLREETQYF. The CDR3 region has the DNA TGTGCCAGCAGAGTAAACAGTCTCAGGGAAGAGACCCAGTACTTC.

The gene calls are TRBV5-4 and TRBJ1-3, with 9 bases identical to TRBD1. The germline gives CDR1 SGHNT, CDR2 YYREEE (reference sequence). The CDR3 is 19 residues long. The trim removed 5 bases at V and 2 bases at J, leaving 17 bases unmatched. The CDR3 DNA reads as TGTGCCAGCAGTGCTGACTGGACAGGGGAAGAGTGGGCTGGAAACACCATATATTTT. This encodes CASSADWTGEEWAGNTIYF.

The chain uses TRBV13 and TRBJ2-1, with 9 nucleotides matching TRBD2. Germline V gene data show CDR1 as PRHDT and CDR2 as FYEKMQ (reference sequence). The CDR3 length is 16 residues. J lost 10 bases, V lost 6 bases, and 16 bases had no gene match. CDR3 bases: TGTGCCAGCAGATCTGGAGGGACTAGCCTAAGGGTAGAGCAGTTCTTC. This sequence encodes CASRSGGTSLRVEQFF.

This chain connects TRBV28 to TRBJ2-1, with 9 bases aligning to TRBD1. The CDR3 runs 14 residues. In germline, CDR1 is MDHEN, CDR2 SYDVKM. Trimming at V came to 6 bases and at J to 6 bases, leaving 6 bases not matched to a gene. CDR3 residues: CASRATGGVNEQFF. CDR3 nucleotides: TGTGCCAGCAGAGCTACAGGGGGCGTCAATGAGCAGTTCTTC.

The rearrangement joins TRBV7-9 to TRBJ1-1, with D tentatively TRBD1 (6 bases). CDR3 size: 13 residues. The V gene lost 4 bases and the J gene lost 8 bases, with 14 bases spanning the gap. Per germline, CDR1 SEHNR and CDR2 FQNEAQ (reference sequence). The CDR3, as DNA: TGTGCCAGCAGCTCTCTGGACAGATCGGAAGCTTTCTTT. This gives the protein CASSSLDRSEAFF. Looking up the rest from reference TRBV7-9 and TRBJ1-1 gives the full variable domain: DTGVSQNPRHKITKRGQNVTFRCDPISEHNRLYWYRQTLGQGPEFLTYFQNEAQLEKSRLLSDRFSAERPKGSFSTLEIQRTEQGDSAMYLCASSSLDRSEAFFGQGTRLTVV.

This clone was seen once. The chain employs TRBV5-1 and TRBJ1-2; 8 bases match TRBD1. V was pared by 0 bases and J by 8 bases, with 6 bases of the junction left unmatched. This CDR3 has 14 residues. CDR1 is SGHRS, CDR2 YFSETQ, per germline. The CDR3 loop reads CASSLEGQGKGYTF. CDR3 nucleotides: TGCGCCAGCAGCTTGGAAGGACAGGGTAAAGGCTACACCTTC.

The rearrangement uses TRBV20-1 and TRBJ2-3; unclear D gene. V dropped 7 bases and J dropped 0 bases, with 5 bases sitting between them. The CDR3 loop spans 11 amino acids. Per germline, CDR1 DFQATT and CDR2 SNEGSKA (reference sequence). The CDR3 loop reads CSGASTDTQYF. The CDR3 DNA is TGCAGTGGGGCCAGCACAGATACGCAGTATTTT.

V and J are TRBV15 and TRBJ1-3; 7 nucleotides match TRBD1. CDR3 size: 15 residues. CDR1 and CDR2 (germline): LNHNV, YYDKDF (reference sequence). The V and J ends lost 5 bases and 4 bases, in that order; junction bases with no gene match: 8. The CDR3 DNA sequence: TGTGCCACCAGCCCGCGGGACAGCTCAGGAAACACCATATATTTT. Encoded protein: CATSPRDSSGNTIYF.

The CDR3 is CASSLGTAEQYF. In DNA form, the CDR3 reads TGCGCCAGCAGCTTGGGGACAGCTGAGCAGTACTTC. This sequence joins TRBV5-1 and TRBJ2-7; a possible D gene is TRBD1 (6 bases). Trimming cost V 0 bases and J 7 bases, with 8 bases left between them. The germline gives CDR1 SGHRS, CDR2 YFSETQ. The CDR3 is 12 residues long. Drawing the rest from reference TRBV5-1 and TRBJ2-7, the complete variable domain is KAGVTQTPRYLIKTRGQQVTLSCSPISGHRSVSWYQQTPGQGLQFLFEYFSETQRNKGNFPGRFSGRQFSNSRSEMNVSTLELGDSALYLCASSLGTAEQYFGPGTRLTVT.

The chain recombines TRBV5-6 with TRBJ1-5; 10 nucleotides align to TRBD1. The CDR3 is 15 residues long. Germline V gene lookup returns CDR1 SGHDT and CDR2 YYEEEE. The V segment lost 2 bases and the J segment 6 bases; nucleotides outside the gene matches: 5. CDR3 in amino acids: CASSFRDRGTQPQHF. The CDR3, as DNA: TGTGCCAGCAGCTTCCGGGACAGGGGAACTCAGCCCCAGCATTTT.

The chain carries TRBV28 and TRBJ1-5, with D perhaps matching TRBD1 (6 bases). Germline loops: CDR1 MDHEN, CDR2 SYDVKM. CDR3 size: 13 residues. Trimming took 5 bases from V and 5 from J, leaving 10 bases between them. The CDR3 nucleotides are TGTGCCAGCAGTCTCAGGGGAGATCAGCCCCAGCATTTT. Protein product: CASSLRGDQPQHF.

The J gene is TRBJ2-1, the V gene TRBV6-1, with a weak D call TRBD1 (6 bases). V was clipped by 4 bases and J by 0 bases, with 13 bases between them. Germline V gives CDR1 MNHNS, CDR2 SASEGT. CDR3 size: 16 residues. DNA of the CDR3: TGTGCCAGCAGTGCACAGGGTCTAAGCTCCTACAATGAGCAGTTCTTC. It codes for CASSAQGLSSYNEQFF.

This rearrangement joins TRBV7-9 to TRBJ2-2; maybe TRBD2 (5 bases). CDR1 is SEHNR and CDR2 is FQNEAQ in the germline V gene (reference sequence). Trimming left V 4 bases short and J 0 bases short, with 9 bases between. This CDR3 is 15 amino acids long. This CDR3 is CASSSQRSNTGELFF. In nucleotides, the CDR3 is TGTGCCAGCAGCTCCCAGCGGTCGAACACCGGGGAGCTGTTTTTT.

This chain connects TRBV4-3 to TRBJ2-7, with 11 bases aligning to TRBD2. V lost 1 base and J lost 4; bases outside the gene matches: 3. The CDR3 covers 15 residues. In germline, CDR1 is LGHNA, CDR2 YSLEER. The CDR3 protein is CASSQGSGGVYEQYF. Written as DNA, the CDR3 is TGCGCCAGCAGCCAAGGTAGCGGGGGGGTATACGAGCAGTACTTC.

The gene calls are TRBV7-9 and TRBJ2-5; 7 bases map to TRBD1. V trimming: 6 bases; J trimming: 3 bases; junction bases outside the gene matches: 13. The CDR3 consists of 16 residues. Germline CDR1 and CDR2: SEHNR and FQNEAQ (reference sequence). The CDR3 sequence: CASRRGTGDSEETQYF. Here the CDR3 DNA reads TGTGCCAGCAGGCGCGGAACAGGGGACAGTGAAGAGACCCAGTACTTC.

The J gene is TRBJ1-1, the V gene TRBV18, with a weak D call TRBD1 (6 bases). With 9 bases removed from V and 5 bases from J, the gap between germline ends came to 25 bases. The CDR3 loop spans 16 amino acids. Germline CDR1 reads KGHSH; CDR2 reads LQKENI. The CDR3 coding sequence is TGTGCCAGTGCCGCTCCCCCCTCGACAGGCAATACTGAAGCTTTCTTT. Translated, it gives CASAAPPSTGNTEAFF.

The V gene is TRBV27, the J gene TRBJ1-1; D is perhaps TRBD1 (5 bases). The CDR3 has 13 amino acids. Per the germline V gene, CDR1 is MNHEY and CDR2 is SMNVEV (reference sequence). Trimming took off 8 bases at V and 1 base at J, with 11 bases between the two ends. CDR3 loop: CASHDSTNTEAFF. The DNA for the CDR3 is TGTGCCAGCCACGACAGTACGAACACTGAAGCTTTCTTT.

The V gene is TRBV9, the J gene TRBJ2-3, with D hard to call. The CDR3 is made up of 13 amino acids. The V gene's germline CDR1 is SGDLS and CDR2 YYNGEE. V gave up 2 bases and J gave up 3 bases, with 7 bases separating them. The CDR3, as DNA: TGTGCCAGCAGCGTTGCGACTACAGATACGCAGTATTTT. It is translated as CASSVATTDTQYF.

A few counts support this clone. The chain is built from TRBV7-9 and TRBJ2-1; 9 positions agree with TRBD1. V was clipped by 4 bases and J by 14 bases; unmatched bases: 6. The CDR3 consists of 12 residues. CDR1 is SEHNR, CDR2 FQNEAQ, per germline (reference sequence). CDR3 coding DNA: TGTGCCAGCAGCTACGAGGACAGGGGCAAGTTCTTC. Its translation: CASSYEDRGKFF.